The source of this T cell receptor (beta chain) is a study of early T cells in non-severe SARS-CoV-2 infection. Study-level information: Sequencing targeted bulk RNA from unsorted whole blood, leaving chains unpaired.

A few counts support this clonotype. The protocol attached unique molecular identifiers to individual cDNA molecules. One entry per CDR3 protein, called by TCRdb with MiXCR from the 5' RACE reads. The sample carries around 62,000 distinct CDR3 sequences, over 4.5% recorded once. Per the germline V gene, CDR1 is KGHSH and CDR2 is LQKENI. The CDR3 is 17 residues long. Deletions cut 3 bases from V and 5 bases from J, with 22 bases between. V is TRBV18 and J is TRBJ1-2; no clear D. The sequencing sample was made of whole blood. The source is an adult who was a healthcare worker with PCR-confirmed SARS-CoV-2 infection or an uninfected control (not recorded which). The chain's CDR3 is CASSPGVRQGARYGYTF. In DNA, the CDR3 is TGTGCCAGCTCACCGGGCGTCAGACAAGGAGCCCGATATGGCTACACCTTC.